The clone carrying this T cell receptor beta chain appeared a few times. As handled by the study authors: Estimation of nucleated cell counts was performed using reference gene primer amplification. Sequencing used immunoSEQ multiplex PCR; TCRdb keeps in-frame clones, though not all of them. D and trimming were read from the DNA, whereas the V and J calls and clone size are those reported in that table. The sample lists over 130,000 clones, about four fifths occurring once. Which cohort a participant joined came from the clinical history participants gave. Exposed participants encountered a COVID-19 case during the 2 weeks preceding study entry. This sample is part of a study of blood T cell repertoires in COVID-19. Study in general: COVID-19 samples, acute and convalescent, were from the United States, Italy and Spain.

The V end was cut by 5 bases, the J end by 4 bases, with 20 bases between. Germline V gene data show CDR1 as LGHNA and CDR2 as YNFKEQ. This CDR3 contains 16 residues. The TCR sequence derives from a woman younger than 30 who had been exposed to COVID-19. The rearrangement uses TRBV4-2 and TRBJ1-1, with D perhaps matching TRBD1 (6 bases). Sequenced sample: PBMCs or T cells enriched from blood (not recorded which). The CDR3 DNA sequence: TGTGCCAGCAGCGAATCGACTCCGGGGACACCCACTGAAGCTTTCTTT. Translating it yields CASSESTPGTPTEAFF.